A single TCR beta chain is shown here with its context. The antigen this receptor binds is unknown. Nothing much larger sits one base from this clone, and base qualities are not available. From the cysteine through the phenylalanine, the CDR3 covers 17 amino acids. Kept here is only the CDR3 DNA, which spans 51 bases and is read in frame from base 1. Compared with germline, V lacks 0 bases and J lacks 4 bases; bases without a gene match: 8. Via the germline V gene, CDR1 is SGHVS and CDR2 FNYEAQ. The sample comes from a study of blood T cell repertoires in COVID-19 (dated by TCRdb to the early 2020s). Concerning the study at large: Samples covering the acute and convalescent phases of COVID-19 were provided by collaborators in the United States, Italy and Spain. The prospective study material was composed of cDNA or gDNA derived from T cells, B-cell-depleted T cells, or PBMCs. The dataset comprised deeply sampled blood TCRbeta repertoires from subjects exposed to, actively infected with, or recovered from COVID-19. The repertoires were made available in a free public database intended to serve as a resource for research on the immune response to SARS-CoV-2. The samples were drawn from the first 160 participants of the ongoing ImmuneRACE study and from more than 1,000 subjects provided by 6 global collaborators. A de-identified subject ID, COVID-19 status, age in years and sex were almost always included in the sample metadata. HLA class I and class II types, where available, came from metadata supplied by the sample provider rather than from assay-based typing.

Enrolling through a virtual design, the prospective study's participants ranged in age from roughly 18 to 95 years and lived across roughly 24 United States geographic areas. In the prospective study, cohorts were assigned on the basis of participant-reported clinical history obtained from a screening survey and a study questionnaire. Each participant in the prospective study had whole blood, serum and a nasopharyngeal or oropharyngeal swab collected by mobile phlebotomists. Over an approximately 2-month period, participants in the prospective study had the option of providing additional blood draws and questionnaires. Before DNA extraction, blood samples from the prospective study were shipped at room temperature or frozen. General findings and caveats noted by the study authors: The quantity of clinical and demographic metadata differed by source and by participant and was supplied without curation.

TCRbeta CDR3 regions were amplified from genomic DNA using the immunoSEQ Assay, a bias-controlled multiplex PCR. The original pipeline was this. Nucleated cell counts per sample were estimated from amplification of reference gene primers within the assay. Sequence reads were collapsed and filtered to measure the absolute abundance of every unique TCRbeta CDR3 rearrangement. For each sample, productive Simpson clonality was calculated by taking the square root of Simpson's diversity index across productive rearrangements. Sourced from immuneACCESS, this table was stored by TCRdb with only in-frame sequences that have V and J called. A share of the clones is absent; for the studies checked, an unresolved V gene accounts for under half, and the remainder has no known explanation. Clone size and the V and J calls come from that table; the DNA yielded D and trimming. In this sample the table shows some 460,000 clones, roughly 87% of which occur a single time. Roughly 1.9% of the sample lies in the top ten.

Sequenced input: PBMCs or T cells enriched from blood (not recorded which). This sequence was found in a woman under 30 with acute COVID-19. Recombination joined TRBV7-6 with TRBJ1-5, with 8 junctional bases fitting TRBD1. Read as DNA, the sequence is TGTGCCAGCAGCTTAGCGCTGGACAGGGTTGGAAATCAGCCCCAGCATTTT. It encodes CASSLALDRVGNQPQHF.